The 8 T cell receptor beta chains reported below all come from one sample, sequenced in a study of blood T cells in healthy people across ages. Then a second PCR, running about 7 to 11 cycles, was carried out with a sample-barcoded 5' primer and a J-beta primer mix. In TCRdb, the 5' RACE reads were re-called with MiXCR into one record per CDR3 protein. Among about 680,000 distinct CDR3 sequences listed, approximately 50% were seen once. The sequenced material came from blood. These receptors all stem from a woman in her fifties or sixties in good health.

The rearrangement links TRBV6-5 to TRBJ2-1; D possibly uses TRBD1 or TRBD2 (6 bases each). Trimming removed 7 bases from V and 6 bases from J, with 13 bases in between. Looked up from germline, CDR1 is MNHEY and CDR2 is SVGAGI. The CDR3 runs 13 residues. DNA of the CDR3: TGTGCCAGCAAGGGGGGAGGCCCCAATGAGCAGTTCTTC. As protein: CASKGGGPNEQFF.

The chain is built from TRBV20-1 and TRBJ1-6; D is ambiguous. CDR1 is DFQATT, CDR2 SNEGSKA, per germline (reference sequence). V was pared by 1 base and J by 8 bases, with 9 bases between. This CDR3 has 13 residues. The CDR3 DNA reads TGCAGTGCTAGAGGGGAACCCGATTCACCCCTCCACTTT. As protein: CSARGEPDSPLHF.

The table lists this clonotype with a few counts. The V and J genes are TRBV7-2 and TRBJ2-7; 7 nucleotides align to TRBD1. This CDR3 is 15 amino acids long. Germline lookup yields CDR1 SGHTA and CDR2 FQGNSA. V was clipped by 4 bases and J by 3 bases; unmatched bases: 9. The CDR3 coding sequence is TGTGCCAGCAGCTACGACCCGGGACAGAACTACGAGCAGTACTTC. This codes for CASSYDPGQNYEQYF.

The table lists this clonotype with a count of one. The chain links TRBV7-9 to TRBJ2-3; 9 bases are a match to TRBD1. The V gene end was trimmed by 1 base and the J gene end by 4 bases; junction bases not matched to a gene: 6. From germline, CDR1 is SEHNR and CDR2 FQNEAQ (reference sequence). CDR3 size: 16 residues. This CDR3 is CASSLVGTGNADTQYF. CDR3 bases: TGTGCCAGCAGCTTAGTGGGGACAGGGAACGCAGATACGCAGTATTTT. The complete variable domain, with remaining parts taken from reference TRBV7-9 and TRBJ2-3, reads DTGVSQNPRHKITKRGQNVTFRCDPISEHNRLYWYRQTLGQGPEFLTYFQNEAQLEKSRLLSDRFSAERPKGSFSTLEIQRTEQGDSAMYLCASSLVGTGNADTQYFGPGTRLTVL.

V usage is TRBV20-1 and J usage is TRBJ1-2, with D tentatively TRBD1 (5 bases). In germline, CDR1 is DFQATT, CDR2 SNEGSKA (reference sequence). Trimming shortened V by 3 bases and J by 0 bases, and 11 bases separated the two germline ends. The CDR3 runs 14 residues. This chain's CDR3 is CSASRSRANYGYTF. The DNA of the CDR3 is TGCAGTGCTAGCCGAAGCAGGGCTAACTATGGCTACACCTTC.

This clonotype showed up just a few times. The chain carries TRBV6-2 or TRBV6-3 and TRBJ2-7; 14 nucleotides line up with TRBD2. This CDR3 contains 16 residues. Germline V gives CDR1 MNHEY, CDR2 SVGEGT. After removal of 0 bases from V and 5 bases from J, the junction contained 3 bases not matched to a gene. CDR3 DNA sequence: TGTGCCAGCAGTTACTCCGGGACTAGCGGGAGTCACGAGCAGTACTTC. Its protein is CASSYSGTSGSHEQYF.

The V call is TRBV20-1, the J call TRBJ2-3; 9 bases align to TRBD2. V lost 6 bases to trimming and J lost 1 base; unmatched junction nucleotides: 8. The germline gives CDR1 DFQATT, CDR2 SNEGSKA (reference sequence). The CDR3 runs to 15 residues. This chain's CDR3 is CSARGLARGTDTQYF. The CDR3, as DNA: TGCAGTGCCAGGGGACTAGCCCGAGGCACAGATACGCAGTATTTT.

This chain links TRBV4-1 with TRBJ2-2, with 10 bases identical to TRBD2. The germline CDR1 and CDR2 sequences are MGHRA and YSYEKL. V shed 0 bases and J 4 bases; nucleotides not matched to a gene: 14. The CDR3 contains 20 residues. CDR3 sequence: CASSQDFQASGSRGTGELFF. The CDR3 DNA sequence: TGCGCCAGCAGCCAAGATTTCCAGGCTAGCGGGAGTAGAGGCACCGGGGAGCTGTTTTTT.